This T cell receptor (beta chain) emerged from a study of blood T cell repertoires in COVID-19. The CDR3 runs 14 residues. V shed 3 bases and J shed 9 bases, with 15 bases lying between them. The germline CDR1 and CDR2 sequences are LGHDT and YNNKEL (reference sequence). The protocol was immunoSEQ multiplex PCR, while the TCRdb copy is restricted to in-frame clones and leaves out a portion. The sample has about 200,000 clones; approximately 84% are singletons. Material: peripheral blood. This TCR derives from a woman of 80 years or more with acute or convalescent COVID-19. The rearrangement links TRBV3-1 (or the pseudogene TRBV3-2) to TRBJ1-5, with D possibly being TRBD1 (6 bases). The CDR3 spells CASSQGPGDRPQHF. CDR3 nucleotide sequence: TGTGCCAGCAGCCAGGGGCCAGGGGATCGGCCCCAGCATTTT.